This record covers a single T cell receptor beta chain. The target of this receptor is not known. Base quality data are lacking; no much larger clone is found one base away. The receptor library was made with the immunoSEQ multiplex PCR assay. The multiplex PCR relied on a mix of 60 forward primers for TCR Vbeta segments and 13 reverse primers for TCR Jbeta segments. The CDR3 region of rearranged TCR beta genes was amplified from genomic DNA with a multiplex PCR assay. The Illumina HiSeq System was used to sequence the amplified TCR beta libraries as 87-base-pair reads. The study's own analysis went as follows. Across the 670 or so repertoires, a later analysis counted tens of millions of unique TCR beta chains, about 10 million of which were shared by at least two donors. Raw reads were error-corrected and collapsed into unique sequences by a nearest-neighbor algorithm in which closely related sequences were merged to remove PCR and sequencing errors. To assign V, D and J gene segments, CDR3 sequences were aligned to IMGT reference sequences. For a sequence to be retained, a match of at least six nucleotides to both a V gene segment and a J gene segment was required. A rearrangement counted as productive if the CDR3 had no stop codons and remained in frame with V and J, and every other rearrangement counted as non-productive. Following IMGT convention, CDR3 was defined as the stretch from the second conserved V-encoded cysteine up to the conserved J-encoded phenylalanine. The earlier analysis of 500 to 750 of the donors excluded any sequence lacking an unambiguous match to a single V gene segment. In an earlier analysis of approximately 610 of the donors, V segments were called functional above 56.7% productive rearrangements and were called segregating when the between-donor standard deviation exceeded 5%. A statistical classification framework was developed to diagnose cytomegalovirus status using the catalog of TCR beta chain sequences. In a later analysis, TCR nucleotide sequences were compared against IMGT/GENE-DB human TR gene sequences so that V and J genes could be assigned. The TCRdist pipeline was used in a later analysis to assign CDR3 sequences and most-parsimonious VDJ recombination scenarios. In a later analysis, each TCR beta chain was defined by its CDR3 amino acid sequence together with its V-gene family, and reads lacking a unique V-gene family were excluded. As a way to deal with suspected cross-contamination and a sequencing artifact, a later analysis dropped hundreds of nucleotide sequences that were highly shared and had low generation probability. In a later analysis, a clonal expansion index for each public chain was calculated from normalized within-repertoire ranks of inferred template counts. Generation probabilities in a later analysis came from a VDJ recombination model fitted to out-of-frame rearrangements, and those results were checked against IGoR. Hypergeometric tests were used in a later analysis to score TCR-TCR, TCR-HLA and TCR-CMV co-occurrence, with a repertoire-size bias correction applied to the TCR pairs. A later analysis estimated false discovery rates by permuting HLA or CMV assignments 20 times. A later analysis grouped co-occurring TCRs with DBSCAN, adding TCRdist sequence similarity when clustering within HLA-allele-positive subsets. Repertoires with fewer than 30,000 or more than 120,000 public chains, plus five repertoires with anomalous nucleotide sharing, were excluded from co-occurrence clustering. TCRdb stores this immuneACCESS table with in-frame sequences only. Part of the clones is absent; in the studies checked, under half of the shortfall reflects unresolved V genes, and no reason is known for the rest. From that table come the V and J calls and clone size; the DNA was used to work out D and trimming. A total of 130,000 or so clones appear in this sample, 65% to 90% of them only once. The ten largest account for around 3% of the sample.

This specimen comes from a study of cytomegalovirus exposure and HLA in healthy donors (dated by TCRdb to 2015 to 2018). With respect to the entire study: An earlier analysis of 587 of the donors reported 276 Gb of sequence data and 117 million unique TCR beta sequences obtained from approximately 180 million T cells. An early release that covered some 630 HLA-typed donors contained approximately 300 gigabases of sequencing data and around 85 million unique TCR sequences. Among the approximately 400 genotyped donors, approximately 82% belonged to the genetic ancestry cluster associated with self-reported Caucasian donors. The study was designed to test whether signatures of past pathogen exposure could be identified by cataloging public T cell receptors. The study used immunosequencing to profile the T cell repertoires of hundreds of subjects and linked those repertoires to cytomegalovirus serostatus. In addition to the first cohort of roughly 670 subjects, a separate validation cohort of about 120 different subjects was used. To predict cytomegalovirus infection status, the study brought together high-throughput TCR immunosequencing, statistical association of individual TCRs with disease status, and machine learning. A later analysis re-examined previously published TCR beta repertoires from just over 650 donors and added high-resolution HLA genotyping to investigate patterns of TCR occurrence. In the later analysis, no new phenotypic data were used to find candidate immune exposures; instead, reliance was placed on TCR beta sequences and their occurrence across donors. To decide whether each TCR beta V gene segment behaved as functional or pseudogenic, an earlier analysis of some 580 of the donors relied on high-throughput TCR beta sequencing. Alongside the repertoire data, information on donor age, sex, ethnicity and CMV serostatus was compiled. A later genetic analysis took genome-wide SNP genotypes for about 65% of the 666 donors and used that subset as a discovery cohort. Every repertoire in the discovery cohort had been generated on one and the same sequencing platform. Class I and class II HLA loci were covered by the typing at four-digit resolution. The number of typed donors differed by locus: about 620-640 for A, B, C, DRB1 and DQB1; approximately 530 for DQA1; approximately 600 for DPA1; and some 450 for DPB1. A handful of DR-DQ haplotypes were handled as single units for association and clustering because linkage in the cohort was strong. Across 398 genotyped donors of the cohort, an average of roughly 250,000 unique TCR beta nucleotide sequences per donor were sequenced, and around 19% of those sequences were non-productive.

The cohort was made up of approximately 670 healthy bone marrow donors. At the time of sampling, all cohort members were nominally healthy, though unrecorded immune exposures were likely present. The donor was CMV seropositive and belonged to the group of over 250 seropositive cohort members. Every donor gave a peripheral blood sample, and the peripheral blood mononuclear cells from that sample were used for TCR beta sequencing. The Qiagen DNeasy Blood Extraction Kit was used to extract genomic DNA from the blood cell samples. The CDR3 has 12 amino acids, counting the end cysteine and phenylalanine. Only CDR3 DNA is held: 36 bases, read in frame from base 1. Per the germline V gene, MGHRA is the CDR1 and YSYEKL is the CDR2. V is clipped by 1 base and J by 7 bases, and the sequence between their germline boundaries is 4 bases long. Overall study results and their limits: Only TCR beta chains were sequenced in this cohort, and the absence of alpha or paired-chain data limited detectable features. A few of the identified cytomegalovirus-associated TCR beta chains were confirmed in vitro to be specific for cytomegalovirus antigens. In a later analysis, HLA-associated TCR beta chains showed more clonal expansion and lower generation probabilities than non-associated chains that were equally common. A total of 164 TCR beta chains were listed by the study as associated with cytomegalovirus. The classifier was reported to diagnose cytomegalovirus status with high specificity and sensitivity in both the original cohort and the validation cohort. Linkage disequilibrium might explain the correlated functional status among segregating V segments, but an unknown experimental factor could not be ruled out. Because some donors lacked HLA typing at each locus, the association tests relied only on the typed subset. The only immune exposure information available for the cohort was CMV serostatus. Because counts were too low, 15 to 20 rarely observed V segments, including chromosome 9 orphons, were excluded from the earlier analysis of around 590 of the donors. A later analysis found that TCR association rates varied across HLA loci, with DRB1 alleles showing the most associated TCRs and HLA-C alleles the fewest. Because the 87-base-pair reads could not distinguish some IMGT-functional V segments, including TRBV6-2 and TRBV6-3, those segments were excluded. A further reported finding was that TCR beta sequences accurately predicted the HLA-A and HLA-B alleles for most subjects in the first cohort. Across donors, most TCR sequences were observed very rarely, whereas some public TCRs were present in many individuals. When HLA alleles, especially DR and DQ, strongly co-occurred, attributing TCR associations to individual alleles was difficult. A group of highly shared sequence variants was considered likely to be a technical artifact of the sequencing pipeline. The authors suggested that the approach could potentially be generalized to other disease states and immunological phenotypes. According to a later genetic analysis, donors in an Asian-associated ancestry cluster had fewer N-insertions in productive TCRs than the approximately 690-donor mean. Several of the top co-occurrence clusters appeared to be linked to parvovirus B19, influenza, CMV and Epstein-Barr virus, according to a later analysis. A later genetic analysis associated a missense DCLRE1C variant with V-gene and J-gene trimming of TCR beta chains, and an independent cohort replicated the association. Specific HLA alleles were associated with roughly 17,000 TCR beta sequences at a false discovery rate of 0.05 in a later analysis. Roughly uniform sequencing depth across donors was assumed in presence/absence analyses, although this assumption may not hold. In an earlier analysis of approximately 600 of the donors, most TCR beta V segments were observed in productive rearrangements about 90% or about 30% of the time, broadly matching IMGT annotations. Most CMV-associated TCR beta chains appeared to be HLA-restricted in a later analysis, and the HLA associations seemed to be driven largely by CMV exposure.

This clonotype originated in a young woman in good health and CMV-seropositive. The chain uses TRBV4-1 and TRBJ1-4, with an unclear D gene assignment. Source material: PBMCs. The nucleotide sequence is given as TGCGCCAGCAGCCAAGCGGGTGAAAAACTGTTTTTT. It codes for CASSQAGEKLFF.